These 23 T cell receptor beta chains share one sample of origin, sequenced in a study of T-cell reconstitution after alpha-beta-depleted transplantation in children. Unique molecular identifiers were used in preparing the TCRbeta library. Via MiXCR, TCRdb re-called the PCR reads, giving one row per CDR3 protein. Of under 450,000 distinct CDR3 sequences listed, approximately 12% are singletons. The sample here was PBMCs, taken from the stem cell graft. The receptors were gathered from a human donor who donated a stem cell graft to a child with Fanconi anemia.

This sequence joins TRBV15 and TRBJ2-7; possible D gene TRBD2, 6 bases. The CDR3 consists of 15 residues. Germline CDR1 and CDR2: LNHNV and YYDKDF (reference sequence). Trimming pared 5 bases from V and 3 bases from J, leaving 17 bases between. Written as DNA, the CDR3 is TGTGCCACCAGCCGAGGGAACGGGGGACTCTACGAGCAGTACTTC. This sequence encodes CATSRGNGGLYEQYF.

V is TRBV7-9 and J is TRBJ1-1; D is perhaps TRBD1 (5 bases). Looked up from germline, CDR1 is SEHNR and CDR2 is FQNEAQ (reference sequence). The CDR3 contains 13 residues. Trimming took off 3 bases at V and 6 bases at J, with 11 bases between the two ends. For the CDR3, the DNA is TGTGCCAGCAGCTTGAAACAGGTGTCTGAAGCTTTCTTT. This translates into CASSLKQVSEAFF.

There are many counts of this clonotype. The CDR3 coding sequence is TGTGCCAGCAGCCAGGGACTAGCGGGGGGCGCCAGCACAGATACGCAGTATTTT. Residues: CASSQGLAGGASTDTQYF. The J gene is TRBJ2-3, the V gene TRBV4-2; 15 nucleotides line up with TRBD2. Germline V gene lookup returns CDR1 LGHNA and CDR2 YNFKEQ. The CDR3 is 18 residues long. With 3 bases clipped from V and 0 bases from J, the junction kept 4 bases outside the gene matches.

A few counts support this clonotype. The junction departs from the called germline gene at one end, perhaps through a read error. The gene calls are TRBV10-3 and TRBJ2-3; D is possibly TRBD1 or TRBD2 (7 bases each). The CDR3 covers 15 residues. Per the germline V gene, CDR1 is ENHRY and CDR2 is SYGVKD. This chain's CDR3 is CAISDFRGGTDTHYF. DNA for the CDR3: TGTGCCATCAGTGACTTCAGGGGGGGAACAGATACGCACTATTTT.

This clonotype was picked up many times. The DNA for the CDR3 is TGTGCCAGCAGCTTGAACGCCGGGGGGAGCTACGAGCAGTACTTC. Translation: CASSLNAGGSYEQYF. The J gene is TRBJ2-7, the V gene TRBV4-2, with 7 bases matching TRBD2. The CDR3 covers 15 residues. In germline, CDR1 is LGHNA, CDR2 YNFKEQ. Trimming cost V 5 bases and J 3 bases; bases outside gene matches: 10.

The chain combines TRBV2 with TRBJ1-1; perhaps TRBD1 as D (6 bases). Trimming left V 7 bases short and J 4 bases short, with 19 bases between. The CDR3 contains 15 residues. CDR1 is SNHLY and CDR2 is FYNNEI in the germline V gene. The CDR3, as DNA: TGTGCCAGCAAGAACCAGGGGTTGTTAGGCACTGAAGCTTTCTTT. It is translated as CASKNQGLLGTEAFF.

The gene calls are TRBV12-3 or TRBV12-4 and TRBJ2-3; D tentatively reads TRBD1 or TRBD2 (5 bases each). The ends were cut back, 1 base at V and 2 bases at J, with 10 bases in the middle. This CDR3 region has 15 residues. CDR3 residues: CASSLDLGATDTQYF. The CDR3, as DNA: TGTGCCAGCAGTTTAGATCTCGGGGCCACAGATACGCAGTATTTT.

The table lists this clonotype with a few counts. The V and J genes are TRBV29-1 and TRBJ2-3, with TRBD1 as a possible D gene (5 bases). The V end lost 5 bases, the J end lost 8 bases, and 11 bases lay between the germline ends. Germline CDR1 reads SQVTM; CDR2 reads ANQGSEA. This CDR3 contains 11 residues. The CDR3 nucleotides are TGCAGCGTTAAGGGGATAGCTACGCAGTATTTT. It translates to CSVKGIATQYF.

This chain uses TRBV7-2 with TRBJ1-2; D not resolved. Germline CDR1 is SGHTA and CDR2 is FQGNSA. The length of the CDR3 is 12 residues. Trimming pared 1 base from V and 10 bases from J, leaving 10 bases between. CDR3 region: CASSLVSHHYTF. The CDR3 coding sequence is TGTGCCAGCAGCTTAGTGTCGCACCACTACACCTTC. The variable domain in full, completed from reference TRBV7-2 and TRBJ1-2, reads GAGVSQSPSNKVTEKGKDVELRCDPISGHTALYWYRQSLGQGLEFLIYFQGNSAPDKSGLPSDRFSAERTGGSVSTLTIQRTQQEDSAVYLCASSLVSHHYTFGSGTRLTVV.

This clonotype was recorded a few times. The chain has TRBV27 and TRBJ2-6; D perhaps matches TRBD2 (6 bases). This CDR3 spans 17 amino acids. Germline V gene data show CDR1 as MNHEY and CDR2 as SMNVEV (reference sequence). V was pared by 6 bases and J by 0 bases, with 15 bases between. CDR3 in amino acids: CASSRGMTYSGANVLTF. CDR3 DNA sequence: TGTGCCAGCAGCCGCGGGATGACATACTCTGGGGCCAACGTCCTGACTTTC.

This clonotype was seen repeatedly, ten times or more. The chain combines TRBV9 with TRBJ2-3; 9 nucleotides line up with TRBD2. The V segment lost 1 base and the J segment 4 bases; nucleotides outside the gene matches: 7. Germline V gene data show CDR1 as SGDLS and CDR2 as YYNGEE. The CDR3 spans 16 residues. CDR3 DNA sequence: TGTGCCAGCAGCGTATCGGCGGGGGGGCTGGCAGATACGCAGTATTTT. Its protein is CASSVSAGGLADTQYF.

This clonotype has ten or more counts. The chain has TRBV7-2 and TRBJ1-3; 7 bases map to TRBD1. There are 16 residues in the CDR3. Germline V gene data show CDR1 as SGHTA and CDR2 as FQGNSA. V was pared by 5 bases and J by 0 bases, with 7 bases of the junction left unmatched. CDR3 sequence (DNA): TGTGCCAGCAGCCAGTGGGACAGCGACTCTGGAAACACCATATATTTT. This encodes CASSQWDSDSGNTIYF.

This clonotype was picked up many times. The chain carries TRBV11-2 and TRBJ2-1; perhaps TRBD2 as D (6 bases). Looked up from germline, CDR1 is SGHAT and CDR2 is FQNNGV. The CDR3 sequence is 14 residues long. Trimming shortened V by 3 bases and J by 7 bases, and 13 bases separated the two germline ends. The CDR3 DNA sequence: TGTGCCAGCAGCTTGGGGGGTCTGAGGAATGAGCAGTTCTTC. Residues: CASSLGGLRNEQFF.

This clonotype appeared a few times. The chain uses TRBV11-2 and TRBJ2-7, with 8 positions matching TRBD1. J was trimmed by 10 bases and V by 5 bases; bases with no gene match: 7. The V gene's germline CDR1 is SGHAT and CDR2 FQNNGV. The CDR3 has 12 residues. CDR3 in DNA: TGTGCCAGCAGCAAAGACAGGGGAAACCAGTACGTC. It specifies CASSKDRGNQYV.

This clonotype has a count of ten or more. The chain joins TRBV15 to TRBJ2-2, with a tentative D call TRBD2 (6 bases). CDR1 is LNHNV and CDR2 is YYDKDF in the germline V gene (reference sequence). This CDR3 is 19 amino acids long. V gave up 5 bases and J gave up 1 base, with 23 bases separating them. CDR3 residues: CATSYMGGRLEGNTGELFF. The DNA of the CDR3 is TGTGCCACCAGCTATATGGGGGGTCGTCTCGAGGGGAACACCGGGGAGCTGTTTTTT. Looking up the rest from reference TRBV15 and TRBJ2-2 gives the full variable domain: DAMVIQNPRYQVTQFGKPVTLSCSQTLNHNVMYWYQQKSSQAPKLLFHYYDKDFNNEADTPDNFQSRRPNTSFCFLDIRSPGLGDTAMYLCATSYMGGRLEGNTGELFFGEGSRLTVL.

This clonotype occurred a few times. V and J are TRBV7-9 and TRBJ2-3; D remains ambiguous. The V gene's germline CDR1 is SEHNR and CDR2 FQNEAQ (reference sequence). V was clipped by 5 bases and J by 1 base, with 13 bases between them. This CDR3 has 15 residues. CDR3 amino acids: CASSLQTWGTDTQYF. The CDR3 DNA follows: TGTGCCAGCAGCCTTCAAACCTGGGGCACAGATACGCAGTATTTT.

The rearrangement uses TRBV2 and TRBJ1-4; D is ambiguous. The CDR3 loop spans 14 amino acids. Trimming took off 9 bases at V and 8 bases at J, with 19 bases between the two ends. Looked up from germline, CDR1 is SNHLY and CDR2 is FYNNEI. CDR3 residues: CARDDPAEREKLFF. DNA for the CDR3: TGTGCCAGAGACGATCCAGCCGAAAGGGAAAAACTGTTTTTT.

This clonotype was recorded a few times. The CDR3 reads CSATTGNTEAFF. The DNA of the CDR3 is TGCAGTGCTACCACAGGGAACACTGAAGCTTTCTTT. V usage is TRBV20-1 and J usage is TRBJ1-1; a possible D gene is TRBD1 (5 bases). V gave up 4 bases and J gave up 1 base, with 7 bases separating them. The CDR3 contains 12 residues. CDR1 is DFQATT, CDR2 SNEGSKA, per germline (reference sequence).

This clonotype was counted many times. The chain combines TRBV4-2 with TRBJ2-1, with 10 bases aligning to TRBD1. V lost 2 bases, J lost 4 bases, and 8 bases stayed unmatched. This CDR3 is built from 17 residues. Germline assignment: CDR1 LGHNA and CDR2 YNFKEQ. The CDR3 loop reads CASSQPRQGAFYNEQFF. CDR3 nucleotides: TGTGCCAGCAGCCAACCTAGACAGGGGGCTTTTTACAATGAGCAGTTCTTC.

A few counts support this clonotype. The chain employs TRBV12-3 or TRBV12-4 and TRBJ2-5; D call uncertain. CDR3 length: 13 residues. The V and J ends lost 4 bases and 2 bases respectively, with 8 bases between them. As DNA, the CDR3 is TGTGCCAGCAGTTACCGAGATCAAGAGACCCAGTACTTC. This codes for CASSYRDQETQYF.

This clonotype was detected a few times. The J gene is TRBJ2-2, the V gene TRBV9; 7 nucleotides agree with TRBD1. The V gene's germline CDR1 is SGDLS and CDR2 YYNGEE. The CDR3 is 16 residues long. J lost 1 base, V lost 0 bases, and 3 bases had no gene match. The CDR3 sequence: CASSVDTGVNTGELFF. The CDR3 nucleotides read TGTGCCAGCAGCGTAGACACAGGGGTGAACACCGGGGAGCTGTTTTTT.

This clonotype appeared a few times. The V call is TRBV18, the J call TRBJ2-7, with TRBD1 identical over 7 bases. The germline V gene encodes CDR1 KGHSH and CDR2 LQKENI. The trim removed 1 base at V and 6 bases at J, leaving 0 bases unmatched. This CDR3 contains 12 residues. For the CDR3, the DNA is TGTGCCAGCTCACCACAGGGGGCCGAGCAGTACTTC. Protein sequence: CASSPQGAEQYF. Variable domain in full (rest from reference TRBV18 and TRBJ2-7): NAGVMQNPRHLVRRRGQEARLRCSPMKGHSHVYWYRQLPEEGLKFMVYLQKENIIDESGMPKERFSAEFPKEGPSILRIQQVVRGDSAAYFCASSPQGAEQYFGPGTRLTVT.

The genes are TRBV4-3 and TRBJ1-1; no firm D call. The V gene's germline CDR1 is LGHNA and CDR2 YSLEER. The CDR3 runs to 15 residues. With 0 bases removed from V and 5 bases from J, the gap between germline ends came to 13 bases. The CDR3 bases are TGCGCCAGCAGCCAAGATGGGGTCCGGGGAACTGAAGCTTTCTTT. This sequence encodes CASSQDGVRGTEAFF.